One sample yielded the 20 T cell receptor beta chains listed below, sequenced in a study of blood T cell repertoires in COVID-19. This table comes from immunoSEQ multiplex PCR, and its TCRdb copy is limited to in-frame clones, with some not included. The sample shows about 70,000 clones, approximately 83% of them seen only once. Specimen: peripheral blood. Source of these receptors: an older man with acute or convalescent COVID-19.

This clone has just one count. The chain links TRBV21-1 to TRBJ2-7; no check of the table's D call, TRBD2, against the DNA was made. TRBV21-1 is termed a pseudogene. This CDR3 spans 18 amino acids. CDR3 bases: TGTGCCAGCAGCAAAGAGGGGGGACTAGCGGGAGTTAGCTACGAGCAGTACTTC. Protein sequence: CASSKEGGLAGVSYEQYF.

V usage is TRBV24-1 and J usage is TRBJ2-3, with D tentatively TRBD2 (5 bases). Trimming removed 9 bases at V and 7 bases at J, with 10 bases between. The CDR3 sequence is 11 residues long. Germline assignment: CDR1 KGHDR and CDR2 SFDVKD. CDR3 sequence reads: CATRETNTQYF. Here the CDR3 DNA reads TGTGCCACCCGGGAAACGAATACGCAGTATTTT.

The gene calls are TRBV30 and TRBJ1-3; a weak D match, TRBD1 (6 bases). The V end was cut by 2 bases, the J end by 4 bases, with 21 bases between. The CDR3 has 17 residues. Germline V gene lookup returns CDR1 GTSNPN and CDR2 SVGIG (reference sequence). As DNA, the CDR3 is TGTGCCTGGAGTCTTAGCCCGGACAGCCTTTCGGGAAACACCATATATTTT. Amino acid sequence: CAWSLSPDSLSGNTIYF. Supplemented by reference TRBV30 and TRBJ1-3, the full variable domain reads SQTIHQWPATLVQPVGSPLSLECTVEGTSNPNLYWYRQAAGRGLQLLFYSVGIGQISSEVPQNLSASRPQDRQFILSSKKLLLSDSGFYLCAWSLSPDSLSGNTIYFGEGSWLTVV.

The J gene is TRBJ1-2, the V gene TRBV5-6; D not resolved. The germline V gene has CDR1 SGHDT and CDR2 YYEEEE. Trimming pared 0 bases from V and 8 bases from J, leaving 8 bases between. The CDR3 covers 12 residues. The CDR3 sequence is CASSLASGGYTF. CDR3 nucleotide sequence: TGTGCCAGCAGCTTGGCCTCAGGCGGCTACACCTTC. Full variable domain (outside the CDR3, taken from reference TRBV5-6 and TRBJ1-2): DAGVTQSPTHLIKTRGQQVTLRCSPKSGHDTVSWYQQALGQGPQFIFQYYEEEERQRGNFPDRFSGHQFPNYSSELNVNALLLGDSALYLCASSLASGGYTFGSGTRLTVV.

The V and J genes are TRBV5-8 and TRBJ1-2, with TRBD1 matching 8 bases. The CDR3 is 15 residues long. Germline V gene sequence: CDR1 SGHTS, CDR2 YDEGEE. Trimming cost V 6 bases and J 2 bases; bases outside gene matches: 9. CDR3 sequence reads: CASTTGGGPNYGYTF. The CDR3 DNA is TGTGCCAGCACCACAGGGGGGGGGCCGAACTATGGCTACACCTTC.

The chain carries TRBV7-9 and TRBJ1-1; TRBD1 matches 12 bases. This CDR3 has 17 residues. CDR1 is SEHNR and CDR2 is FQNEAQ in the germline V gene (reference sequence). V trimming: 2 bases; J trimming: 1 base; junction bases outside the gene matches: 5. The CDR3 loop is CASSLRGQGARNTEAFF. The CDR3 DNA follows: TGTGCCAGCAGCTTAAGGGGACAGGGGGCCCGGAACACTGAAGCTTTCTTT.

The chain carries TRBV30 and TRBJ2-3; TRBD2 might be the D (5 bases). With 2 bases removed from V and 4 bases from J, the gap between germline ends came to 10 bases. This CDR3 region has 13 residues. The germline gives CDR1 GTSNPN, CDR2 SVGIG (reference sequence). The CDR3 reads CAWSPLSADTQYF. The CDR3 region has the DNA TGTGCCTGGAGTCCTCTTAGCGCAGATACGCAGTATTTT.

A word on this clone: In the same sample, other DNA sequences code for this CDR3. V usage is TRBV29-1 and J usage is TRBJ2-3; 9 bases match TRBD2. CDR1 and CDR2 from the germline V gene are SQVTM and ANQGSEA. V gave up 4 bases and J gave up 1 base; unmatched junction bases: 0. CDR3 length: 13 residues. CDR3 amino acids: CSVVAGGTDTQYF. The CDR3 DNA follows: TGCAGCGTTGTAGCGGGAGGCACAGATACGCAGTATTTT.

This sequence joins TRBV3-1 (or the pseudogene TRBV3-2) and TRBJ2-3; D unclear. The CDR3 has 12 residues. CDR1 is LGHDT, CDR2 YNNKEL, per germline (reference sequence). The germline V and J ends were trimmed by 2 bases and 10 bases, with 10 bases remaining between them. CDR3 in amino acids: CASSQTASAQYF. As DNA, the CDR3 is TGTGCCAGCAGCCAAACGGCTAGTGCGCAGTATTTT.

The rearrangement joins TRBV28 to TRBJ2-5; 10 bases are shared with TRBD1. This CDR3 spans 15 amino acids. Germline values: CDR1 MDHEN, CDR2 SYDVKM. V was clipped by 6 bases and J by 6 bases; unmatched bases: 10. The chain's CDR3 is CASRITGTGVQTQYF. Written as DNA, the CDR3 is TGTGCCAGCAGGATAACCGGGACAGGGGTACAGACCCAGTACTTC.

This clone is a singleton in its sample. This chain joins TRBV5-1 and TRBJ1-4; no definite D call. CDR3 size: 13 residues. V lost 4 bases and J lost 8, with 12 bases in between. The germline V gene encodes CDR1 SGHRS and CDR2 YFSETQ. This CDR3 is CASSAGLKEKLFF. The DNA of the CDR3 is TGCGCCAGCAGCGCTGGACTAAAAGAAAAACTGTTTTTT.

The V and J genes are TRBV3-1 (or the pseudogene TRBV3-2) and TRBJ1-1; D is undetermined. The V gene's germline CDR1 is LGHDT and CDR2 YNNKEL (reference sequence). This CDR3 contains 12 residues. Trimming took 2 bases from V and 3 from J, leaving 4 bases between them. CDR3 sequence: CASSQSDTEAFF. CDR3 DNA sequence: TGTGCCAGCAGCCAATCGGACACTGAAGCTTTCTTT.

This chain links TRBV25-1 with TRBJ2-1; 11 nucleotides line up with TRBD2. The CDR3 covers 16 residues. Per germline, CDR1 MGHDK and CDR2 SYGVNS. With 6 bases clipped from V and 7 bases from J, the junction kept 11 bases outside the gene matches. The CDR3 protein is CASRVLAGVGGNEQFF. The CDR3 DNA follows: TGTGCCAGCAGGGTACTAGCGGGAGTGGGTGGGAATGAGCAGTTCTTC.

This clone has just a few counts. The rearrangement links TRBV25-1 to TRBJ2-1; D not resolved. Germline lookup yields CDR1 MGHDK and CDR2 SYGVNS. V was cut by 3 bases and J by 8 bases, with 17 bases left in between. This CDR3 has 15 amino acids. CDR3 region: CASSDYTLSVDEQFF. The CDR3, as DNA: TGTGCCAGCAGTGATTATACACTGAGCGTGGATGAGCAGTTCTTC.

The chain recombines TRBV5-1 with TRBJ2-7, with 7 bases lining up with TRBD1. The germline V gene has CDR1 SGHRS and CDR2 YFSETQ. Losses at the gene ends were 5 bases for V and 5 bases for J; bases not matched to a gene: 16. The CDR3 totals 16 residues. The CDR3 sequence is CASRRPGQSFGDEQYF. CDR3 nucleotide sequence: TGCGCCAGCAGGCGACCGGGACAGAGTTTCGGCGACGAGCAGTACTTC.

The CDR3, as DNA: TGTGCCAGCAGTTACCGAGGGGGCTCGAATCAGCCCCAGCATTTT. It codes for CASSYRGGSNQPQHF. The chain uses TRBV6-6 and TRBJ1-5, with 7 bases that match TRBD1. Germline CDR1 MNHNY, CDR2 SVGAGI (reference sequence). The CDR3 totals 15 residues. Germline trimming cut 2 bases from V and 4 bases from J; bases unmatched to any gene: 5.

The chain is built from TRBV24-1 and TRBJ1-4; unclear D gene. Trimming took 4 bases from V and 8 from J, leaving 10 bases between them. The germline V gene encodes CDR1 KGHDR and CDR2 SFDVKD. The CDR3 spans 13 residues. In nucleotides, the CDR3 is TGTGCCACCAGTGACCCCCCGAGCGAAAAACTGTTTTTT. Its protein product is CATSDPPSEKLFF.

The V and J genes are TRBV24-1 and TRBJ2-3; TRBD2 aligns across 10 bases. V shed 2 bases and J 5 bases; nucleotides not matched to a gene: 6. The CDR3 contains 16 residues. CDR1 and CDR2 (germline): KGHDR, SFDVKD. In DNA form, the CDR3 reads TGTGCCACCAGTGATTGGGCTAGCGGGAGACGAGATACGCAGTATTTT. It specifies CATSDWASGRRDTQYF.

This clone was observed a few times. The chain combines TRBV6-2 or TRBV6-3 with TRBJ1-1; TRBD1 matches 8 bases. In germline, CDR1 is MNHEY, CDR2 SVGEGT. The CDR3 extends over 16 amino acids. V lost 6 bases to trimming and J lost 1 base; unmatched junction nucleotides: 10. The CDR3 sequence: CASSQRDRGGNTEAFF. The CDR3 bases are TGTGCCAGCAGCCAAAGAGACAGGGGAGGGAACACTGAAGCTTTCTTT.

This clone was detected only once. The chain couples TRBV7-2 to TRBJ1-1; D not resolved. The CDR3 extends over 11 amino acids. V was trimmed by 3 bases and J by 7 bases, leaving 6 bases between them. Germline CDR1 reads SGHTA; CDR2 reads FQGNSA. CDR3 nucleotides: TGTGCCAGCAGCTTCCTCGGTGAAGCTTTCTTT. This sequence encodes CASSFLGEAFF.